The TCR beta chain under discussion was sequenced for a study of cytomegalovirus exposure and HLA in healthy donors. The PCR ran on 60 Vbeta and 13 Jbeta primers. TCRdb keeps only in-frame clones here, not all; method: immunoSEQ multiplex PCR. Found here are 160,000 or so clones, around 74% of them singletons; the top ten hold 1.1% to 1.5%. V lost 5 bases and J lost 8; bases outside the gene matches: 8. This CDR3 has 14 residues. Germline-derived CDR1 and CDR2 are SEHNR and FQNEAQ (reference sequence). This chain connects TRBV7-9 to TRBJ2-1; 8 bases fit TRBD1. Sample: PBMCs. The origin of this receptor is a woman aged 25 to 39 in good health and CMV-seronegative. CDR3 sequence (DNA): TGTGCCAGCAGCCCCCGGACAGGGAACGATGAGCAGTTCTTC. Its protein is CASSPRTGNDEQFF.